The 13 T cell receptor beta chains presented below share a single source sample, sequenced in a study of CD8+CD57+ T cells in acquired aplastic anemia. An expansion of CD8+CD57+ cells by flow cytometry had been shown in patients chosen for sequencing. Researchers used genomic DNA as the template to profile TCR beta VDJ and CDR3. Using its own MiXCR run on the reads, TCRdb lists one record per CDR3 protein. The repertoire has 130,000 or so distinct CDR3 sequences, 30% to 45% of them found once; the top ten carry over 2%. The sequenced sample consisted of sorted CD4+, CD8+, or CD8+CD57+ T cells (not recorded which) from PBMCs. These receptors were obtained from a human donor with aplastic anemia.

The chain recombines TRBV2 with TRBJ2-7; possibly TRBD2 for D (5 bases). The germline gives CDR1 SNHLY, CDR2 FYNNEI. V lost 6 bases to trimming and J lost 6 bases, with 18 bases between them. The length of the CDR3 is 14 residues. CDR3 loop: CASRELETIIEQYF. The CDR3 DNA sequence: TGTGCCAGCAGAGAACTAGAAACGATAATCGAGCAGTACTTC.

This chain uses TRBV20-1 with TRBJ1-2; D call uncertain. The germline V gene encodes CDR1 DFQATT and CDR2 SNEGSKA (reference sequence). The CDR3 is 12 amino acids. V lost 1 base and J 4 bases, leaving 7 bases between the germline ends. Here the CDR3 DNA reads TGCAGTGCTAGAGCGAACGGCTATGGCTACACCTTC. This gives the protein CSARANGYGYTF.

This chain joins TRBV24-1 and TRBJ2-7; 9 bases line up with TRBD1. CDR1 KGHDR and CDR2 SFDVKD come from the germline V gene. V dropped 9 bases and J dropped 1; count of bases not matched to a gene: 3. The length of the CDR3 is 13 residues. The CDR3 DNA reads TGTGCCACCCGGGGGACAGGGTCCTACGAGCAGTACGTC. Amino acids: CATRGTGSYEQYV.

V and J are TRBV11-1 and TRBJ1-3; 9 bases match TRBD1. The germline CDR1 and CDR2 sequences are SGHAT and FQDESV (reference sequence). V lost 1 base, J lost 4 bases, and 5 bases stayed unmatched. The CDR3 extends over 16 amino acids. The CDR3 loop reads CASSLGGQGVGNTIYF. The CDR3 DNA reads as TGTGCCAGCAGCTTAGGGGGACAGGGAGTCGGAAACACCATATATTTT.

The chain has TRBV20-1 and TRBJ2-3, with TRBD2 identical over 12 bases. Germline CDR1 DFQATT, CDR2 SNEGSKA (reference sequence). After removal of 5 bases from V and 6 bases from J, the junction contained 9 bases not matched to a gene. The CDR3 totals 15 residues. The CDR3 DNA is TGCAGTGCTCCCCCTAGCGGGGGGGCTCTGGATACGCAGTATTTT. This codes for CSAPPSGGALDTQYF.

This sequence joins TRBV24-1 and TRBJ2-1; TRBD1 aligns across 7 bases. Looked up from germline, CDR1 is KGHDR and CDR2 is SFDVKD. CDR3 length: 17 amino acids. The J segment lost 0 bases and the V segment lost 7 bases, leaving 11 bases of the junction unmatched. CDR3: CATSVEGTASSYNEQFF. As DNA, the CDR3 is TGTGCCACCAGCGTTGAGGGGACAGCGAGCTCCTACAATGAGCAGTTCTTC.

The table lists this clonotype with a count of one. The chain links TRBV6-2 or TRBV6-3 to TRBJ1-2; TRBD1 matches at 7 bases. Unmatched junction bases numbered 6, after V lost 6 bases and J lost 5 bases. This CDR3 is built from 13 residues. Germline lookup yields CDR1 MNHEY and CDR2 SVGEGT. The CDR3 protein is CASRETGLYGYTF. The CDR3 DNA follows: TGTGCCAGCAGAGAGACAGGGCTATATGGCTACACCTTC.

This clonotype turned up a few times. The chain recombines TRBV2 with TRBJ2-7; D uncertain. The germline V gene encodes CDR1 SNHLY and CDR2 FYNNEI. The CDR3 consists of 13 residues. The ends were cut back, 8 bases at V and 5 bases at J, with 16 bases in the middle. CDR3 region: CASAQAEGDEQYF. The CDR3, as DNA: TGTGCCAGCGCCCAGGCGGAAGGAGACGAGCAGTACTTC.

J is TRBJ2-7 and V is TRBV7-6; perhaps TRBD1 as D (5 bases). The CDR3 has 14 residues. V lost 1 base, J lost 6 bases, and 13 bases lay in between. Germline V gives CDR1 SGHVS, CDR2 FNYEAQ. The CDR3, as DNA: TGTGCCAGCAGCTTAGAGGCAGGGCTGGGCGAGCAGTACGTC. Its translation is CASSLEAGLGEQYV.

This clonotype was observed many times. This chain uses TRBV19 with TRBJ2-1, with D tentatively TRBD2 (6 bases). The length of the CDR3 is 16 residues. CDR1 is LNHDA, CDR2 SQIVND, per germline (reference sequence). The V gene lost 2 bases and the J gene lost 9 bases, with 20 bases spanning the gap. DNA of the CDR3: TGTGCCAGTAGTATATCCCATGGATGGGGGGTTGGTGAGCAGTTCTTC. Translation: CASSISHGWGVGEQFF.

This clonotype occurred many times. The V gene is TRBV7-9, the J gene TRBJ2-1; 7 nucleotides agree with TRBD1. V was pared by 5 bases and J by 1 base, with 2 bases of the junction left unmatched. The CDR3 consists of 14 residues. Germline-derived CDR1 and CDR2 are SEHNR and FQNEAQ (reference sequence). Here the CDR3 reads CASSPTGSYNEQFF. CDR3 DNA sequence: TGTGCCAGCAGCCCGACAGGGTCCTACAATGAGCAGTTCTTC.

Note on this clonotype: At one boundary the junction diverges from the germline segment, which might be a read error. The rearrangement links TRBV9 to TRBJ2-1, with TRBD2 matching over 9 bases. From germline, CDR1 is SGDLS and CDR2 YYNGEE. This CDR3 is built from 15 residues. The CDR3 protein is CASIVGSGGYNEQFF. The CDR3 DNA follows: TGTGCCAGCATCGTAGGCAGCGGGGGGTACAATGAGCAGTTCTTC.

This clonotype was detected a few times. This chain uses TRBV24-1 with TRBJ2-1, with 9 bases lining up with TRBD2. V was pared by 5 bases and J by 7 bases, with 11 bases of the junction left unmatched. This CDR3 region has 16 residues. Germline V lookup: CDR1 KGHDR, CDR2 SFDVKD. Here the CDR3 DNA reads TGTGCCACCAGTGTCGGTGCGGGGGGGCTGGGGAATGAGCAGTTCTTC. This codes for CATSVGAGGLGNEQFF.